These 27 T cell receptor beta chains were sequenced from one sample in a study of regulatory dendritic cells for organ transplantation. Allogeneic regulatory or mature dendritic cells were co-cultured for 4 to 6 days with CFSE-labeled sorted T cells at 1:10. Antigens for these TCRs are unknown. Method: immunoSEQ multiplex PCR; TCRdb's copy keeps in-frame clones and lacks some. The profile shows more than 10,000 clones, under 90% of them singletons. Specimen: naive CD8+ T cells from blood cultured with regulatory dendritic cells. The subset is: CD45RA+ naive T cells. All receptors derive from a human donor in good health.

The chain has TRBV19 and TRBJ2-1; D gene unclear. Per the germline V gene, CDR1 is LNHDA and CDR2 is SQIVND (reference sequence). CDR3 length equals 11 residues. Trimming stripped 5 bases from V and 7 bases from J, with 6 bases between. DNA of the CDR3: TGTGCCAGTAGTTCTGGGAATGAGCAGTTCTTC. Protein product: CASSSGNEQFF. The entire variable domain, with the rest obtained from reference TRBV19 and TRBJ2-1, is as follows: DGGITQSPKYLFRKEGQNVTLSCEQNLNHDAMYWYRQDPGQGLRLIYYSQIVNDFQKGDIAEGYSVSREKKESFPLTVTSAQKNPTAFYLCASSSGNEQFFGPGTRLTVL.

J is TRBJ1-2 and V is TRBV28, with a possible D match to TRBD1 (5 bases). Germline V gene sequence: CDR1 MDHEN, CDR2 SYDVKM. With 2 bases removed from V and 5 bases from J, the gap between germline ends came to 9 bases. This CDR3 contains 13 residues. Here the CDR3 reads CASSLEGRYGYTF. CDR3 coding DNA: TGTGCCAGCAGTTTAGAGGGGAGATATGGCTACACCTTC.

The V and J genes are TRBV6-6 and TRBJ1-5; 7 nucleotides match TRBD1. The CDR3 consists of 15 residues. Germline CDR1 is MNHNY and CDR2 is SVGAGI (reference sequence). V was clipped by 4 bases and J by 1 base; unmatched bases: 4. CDR3 in amino acids: CASSSPDRSNQPQHF. The DNA of the CDR3 is TGTGCCAGCAGTTCCCCGGACAGGAGCAATCAGCCCCAGCATTTT.

The J gene is TRBJ2-7, the V gene TRBV9, with 9 bases matching TRBD1. Trimming took 0 bases from V and 3 from J; bases not matched to a gene: 4. CDR3 size: 15 residues. CDR1 is SGDLS, CDR2 YYNGEE, per germline. CDR3 protein: CASSVDSDRGYEQYF. CDR3 in DNA: TGTGCCAGCAGCGTAGATTCGGACAGGGGCTACGAGCAGTACTTC.

CDR3 sequence: CAISAVAGAKYEQYF. As DNA, the CDR3 is TGTGCCATCAGTGCCGTAGCGGGAGCGAAGTACGAGCAGTACTTC. The V and J genes are TRBV10-3 and TRBJ2-7; TRBD2 matches at 9 bases. The CDR3 loop spans 15 amino acids. Germline trimming cut 4 bases from V and 4 bases from J; bases unmatched to any gene: 8. CDR1 and CDR2 (germline): ENHRY, SYGVKD.

The chain has TRBV4-3 and TRBJ1-1, with D possibly matching TRBD1 (5 bases). Germline CDR1 reads LGHNA; CDR2 reads YSLEER. Between the trimmed V and J ends, which lost 0 bases and 0 bases, there was a span of 17 bases. This CDR3 contains 18 residues. CDR3 sequence reads: CASSQEVGQGELNTEAFF. Written as DNA, the CDR3 is TGCGCCAGCAGCCAAGAAGTGGGCCAGGGAGAGCTGAACACTGAAGCTTTCTTT.

The gene calls are TRBV5-4 and TRBJ2-1, with D perhaps TRBD1 (6 bases). The V end was cut by 4 bases, the J end by 5 bases, with 16 bases between. Germline V gives CDR1 SGHNT, CDR2 YYREEE (reference sequence). This CDR3 contains 15 residues. The CDR3 sequence is CASSPPTGTNNEQFF. The CDR3 DNA reads as TGTGCCAGCAGCCCTCCGACAGGAACAAACAATGAGCAGTTCTTC.

The V gene is TRBV5-6, the J gene TRBJ2-3; D is unclear. With 3 bases removed from V and 2 bases from J, the gap between germline ends came to 16 bases. Germline loops: CDR1 SGHDT, CDR2 YYEEEE. This CDR3 spans 16 amino acids. The CDR3 region has the DNA TGTGCCAGCAGCTGGCTGGAACCGACGATCACAGATACGCAGTATTTT. This translates into CASSWLEPTITDTQYF. Looking up the rest from reference TRBV5-6 and TRBJ2-3 gives the full variable domain: DAGVTQSPTHLIKTRGQQVTLRCSPKSGHDTVSWYQQALGQGPQFIFQYYEEEERQRGNFPDRFSGHQFPNYSSELNVNALLLGDSALYLCASSWLEPTITDTQYFGPGTRLTVL.

The rearrangement links TRBV7-9 to TRBJ2-2; no clear D. The germline V gene has CDR1 SEHNR and CDR2 FQNEAQ (reference sequence). Between the trimmed V and J ends, which lost 3 bases and 10 bases, there was a span of 12 bases. The CDR3 loop spans 13 amino acids. CDR3 residues: CASSFSEQPELFF. The CDR3 coding sequence is TGTGCCAGCAGCTTCAGTGAACAACCGGAGCTGTTTTTT.

The CDR3 DNA follows: TGTGCCTGGAGTACGGGGGTAGGGTTTGAAAAACTGTTTTTT. This translates into CAWSTGVGFEKLFF. The gene calls are TRBV30 and TRBJ1-4, with a weak D call TRBD1 (5 bases). This CDR3 comprises 14 residues. The V end lost 2 bases, the J end lost 7 bases, and 14 bases lay between the germline ends. Germline lookup yields CDR1 GTSNPN and CDR2 SVGIG (reference sequence).

The rearrangement uses TRBV13 and TRBJ2-2, with D perhaps matching TRBD1 or TRBD2 (5 bases each). V was trimmed by 4 bases and J by 4 bases, leaving 13 bases between them. The CDR3 contains 15 residues. Germline CDR1 is PRHDT and CDR2 is FYEKMQ (reference sequence). The CDR3 region is CASSSRDLFTGELFF. Here the CDR3 DNA reads TGTGCCAGCAGCTCCAGGGACCTTTTCACCGGGGAGCTGTTTTTT.

The chain recombines TRBV6-1 with TRBJ2-7; D unresolved. Germline CDR1 is MNHNS and CDR2 is SASEGT. This CDR3 spans 13 amino acids. Trimming cost V 2 bases and J 5 bases, with 10 bases left between them. CDR3: CASSETHGDEQYF. The CDR3 DNA follows: TGTGCCAGCAGTGAAACCCATGGGGACGAGCAGTACTTC.

The chain is built from TRBV15 and TRBJ1-1; tentatively, D is TRBD1 (5 bases). V lost 0 bases and J 3 bases, leaving 14 bases between the germline ends. There are 16 residues in the CDR3. Germline V gives CDR1 LNHNV, CDR2 YYDKDF (reference sequence). CDR3 amino acids: CATSRDVWGGDTEAFF. The CDR3 DNA is TGTGCCACCAGCAGAGATGTGTGGGGGGGGGACACTGAAGCTTTCTTT.

The rearrangement uses TRBV30 and TRBJ2-7; D may match TRBD1 or TRBD2 (6 bases each). The CDR3 extends over 15 amino acids. V was trimmed by 5 bases and J by 3 bases, leaving 20 bases between them. The V gene's germline CDR1 is GTSNPN and CDR2 SVGIG (reference sequence). CDR3 sequence reads: CAWGTSRGGLYEQYF. In nucleotides, the CDR3 is TGTGCCTGGGGGACGAGCAGGGGAGGACTCTACGAGCAGTACTTC.

For the CDR3, the DNA is TGTGCCAGCAGCTTGGGTGCAGGGGACTACGAGCAGTACTTC. It codes for CASSLGAGDYEQYF. V and J are TRBV5-6 and TRBJ2-7; tentatively, D is TRBD1 (6 bases). Trimming removed 0 bases at V and 3 bases at J, with 10 bases between. The CDR3 spans 14 residues. Germline V CDR1 and CDR2: SGHDT, YYEEEE.

The chain recombines TRBV10-2 with TRBJ2-5; TRBD2 matches 12 bases. With V trimmed by 6 bases and J by 11 bases, 10 bases remained unmatched. The CDR3 extends over 14 amino acids. Germline-derived CDR1 and CDR2 are WSHSY and SAAADI. For the CDR3, the DNA is TGCGCCAGCAGCATGACTAGCGGGAGCGAGGAGCAGTACTTC. Amino acid sequence: CASSMTSGSEEQYF.

The V call is TRBV9, the J call TRBJ1-2; D perhaps matches TRBD1 (6 bases). Germline V gives CDR1 SGDLS, CDR2 YYNGEE. This CDR3 region has 14 residues. V lost 4 bases to trimming and J lost 4 bases, with 14 bases between them. The DNA for the CDR3 is TGTGCCAGCAGCCAAAGTGGGGGCGTCTATGGCTACACCTTC. Encoded protein: CASSQSGGVYGYTF. The full variable domain, completed using reference TRBV9 and TRBJ1-2, is DSGVTQTPKHLITATGQRVTLRCSPRSGDLSVYWYQQSLDQGLQFLIQYYNGEERAKGNILERFSAQQFPDLHSELNLSSLELGDSALYFCASSQSGGVYGYTFGSGTRLTVV.

The rearrangement joins TRBV6-5 to TRBJ1-4; D perhaps matches TRBD1 (5 bases). There are 14 residues in the CDR3. Germline V gene data show CDR1 as MNHEY and CDR2 as SVGAGI. Trimming took 4 bases from V and 8 from J, leaving 14 bases between them. This CDR3 is CASSFQGAGEKLFF. The CDR3 coding sequence is TGTGCCAGCAGTTTTCAAGGGGCGGGCGAAAAACTGTTTTTT.

This clone appeared a single time. The J gene is TRBJ2-3, the V gene TRBV19; a weak D match, TRBD2 (5 bases). The CDR3 sequence is 15 residues long. V dropped 4 bases and J dropped 2 bases, with 13 bases sitting between them. Germline-derived CDR1 and CDR2 are LNHDA and SQIVND (reference sequence). The CDR3 coding sequence is TGTGCCAGTAGTACCGGGGAACAATACACAGATACGCAGTATTTT. This gives the protein CASSTGEQYTDTQYF.

CDR3 nucleotide sequence: TGTGCCAGCTCCCCCCCTGGTCCCGGCAATGAGCAGTTCTTC. This codes for CASSPPGPGNEQFF. The chain joins TRBV18 to TRBJ2-1, with D unresolved. Per the germline V gene, CDR1 is KGHSH and CDR2 is LQKENI. Between the trimmed V and J ends, which lost 6 bases and 6 bases, there was a span of 15 bases. The CDR3 length is 14 residues.

The chain couples TRBV27 to TRBJ1-1; D remains ambiguous. The CDR3 spans 15 residues. CDR1 is MNHEY, CDR2 SMNVEV, per germline (reference sequence). Trimming pared 7 bases from V and 1 base from J, leaving 16 bases between. The CDR3 DNA reads as TGTGCCAGCATTGGGCGTTCCGGGAAGAACACTGAAGCTTTCTTT. This encodes CASIGRSGKNTEAFF.

The rearrangement links TRBV6-5 to TRBJ1-1; 8 bases agree with TRBD1. Germline CDR1 reads MNHEY; CDR2 reads SVGAGI. The CDR3 is 16 amino acids. The V gene end was trimmed by 2 bases and the J gene end by 6 bases; junction bases not matched to a gene: 11. CDR3 amino acids: CASSYTYGQGASEAFF. The CDR3 DNA sequence: TGTGCCAGCAGTTACACATACGGGCAGGGGGCATCTGAAGCTTTCTTT.

The rearrangement joins TRBV27 to TRBJ1-2; no definite D call. Germline V gives CDR1 MNHEY, CDR2 SMNVEV (reference sequence). The CDR3 sequence is 14 residues long. V lost 0 bases, J lost 4 bases, and 9 bases lay in between. The CDR3 DNA is TGTGCCAGCAGTTTATCGGTCGAGAGCTATGGCTACACCTTC. Translation gives CASSLSVESYGYTF.

CDR3 protein: CASSQDPSLSADTQYF. The CDR3, as DNA: TGCGCCAGCAGCCAGGATCCTAGCTTAAGCGCAGATACGCAGTATTTT. The chain is built from TRBV4-1 and TRBJ2-3; D perhaps matches TRBD2 (5 bases). The V and J ends lost 3 bases and 4 bases respectively, with 17 bases between them. Per the germline V gene, CDR1 is MGHRA and CDR2 is YSYEKL. The CDR3 extends over 16 amino acids.

V and J are TRBV5-6 and TRBJ2-2; 7 positions match TRBD1. CDR1 is SGHDT, CDR2 YYEEEE, per germline. The CDR3 is 15 amino acids. Trimming at V came to 5 bases and at J to 6 bases, leaving 10 bases not matched to a gene. CDR3 DNA sequence: TGTGCCAGCAGAGTAGGGGGCATACATCCCGGGGAGCTGTTTTTT. It is translated as CASRVGGIHPGELFF. The full variable domain, with the rest looked up from reference TRBV5-6 and TRBJ2-2, is DAGVTQSPTHLIKTRGQQVTLRCSPKSGHDTVSWYQQALGQGPQFIFQYYEEEERQRGNFPDRFSGHQFPNYSSELNVNALLLGDSALYLCASRVGGIHPGELFFGEGSRLTVL.

The chain employs TRBV5-8 and TRBJ2-2; a weak D match, TRBD2 (6 bases). The germline V gene has CDR1 SGHTS and CDR2 YDEGEE. The CDR3 has 16 residues. The V end lost 1 base, the J end lost 4 bases, and 14 bases lay between the germline ends. Written as DNA, the CDR3 is TGTGCCAGCAGCTTGTACGGGGGACGGGGCACCGGGGAGCTGTTTTTT. The encoded protein is CASSLYGGRGTGELFF.

Note on this clone: Mismatch with germline at one junction end may stem from a read error. The rearrangement joins TRBV7-7 to TRBJ2-7, with D perhaps assigned TRBD1 or TRBD2 (5 bases each). This CDR3 is 15 amino acids long. The germline CDR1 and CDR2 sequences are SSHAT and FNYEAQ (reference sequence). This chain's CDR3 is CASSLEVGPSYEQYF. DNA for the CDR3: TGTGCTAGCAGCTTAGAAGTGGGACCCTCCTACGAGCAGTACTTC.